The rows below give T cell receptor beta chains drawn from one sample of a study of CD8 T cells in Susac syndrome. TCRdb reprocessed the immunoSEQ multiplex PCR reads via MiXCR and lists one record per CDR3 protein. In the table there are under 200,000 distinct CDR3 sequences, approximately 94% of which are singletons. The sequencing sample was made of CD4+ T cells from PBMCs. The origin of the receptors is a human donor with Susac syndrome. Each CDR3 is given with its conserved first and last residue. Fields, in order: CDR3 protein, V gene.

CDR3: CASSGRARDTQYF
V: TRBV25-1

CDR3: CASSDRGQAQETQYF
V: TRBV2

CDR3: CASSLGQGVTDTQYF
V: TRBV7-6

CDR3: CASSRGQGTVTQYF
V: TRBV3-1

CDR3: CASSVQTGGYTSYEQYF
V: TRBV2

CDR3: CASRFEQGALSPLHF
V: TRBV27

CDR3: CAWRGAGEFEQYF
V: TRBV30

CDR3: CASTRGRVTVEQYF
V: TRBV18

CDR3: CASGSSGTPEAFF
V: TRBV12-5

CDR3: CASSRSRGTETQYF
V: TRBV19

CDR3: CASSLFINTEAFF
V: TRBV7-2

CDR3: CASSQGARQQSYEQYF
V: TRBV3-1

CDR3: CASSTVTGGGNSPLHF
V: TRBV5-4

CDR3: CASSFSHDRTPYEQYF
V: TRBV19

CDR3: CASSRSSGGADTQYF
V: TRBV11-2

CDR3: CASSLSPGAETQYF
V: TRBV7-3

CDR3: CASSLGRGTDTQYF
V: TRBV12-3/TRBV12-4

CDR3: CASSLQGVNSPLHF
V: TRBV12-3/TRBV12-4

CDR3: CSARSGTGDSPLHF
V: TRBV29-1

CDR3: CASSYPRAGEETQYF
V: TRBV6-2/TRBV6-3

CDR3: CASSSQRGTDTQYF
V: TRBV5-4

CDR3: CASSLVSSGGNEQFF
V: TRBV5-4

CDR3: CASSQDLIKNTGELFF
V: TRBV3-1

CDR3: CASSLAMGQGFQPQHF
V: TRBV7-9

CDR3: CASNGDRGRTDTQYF
V: TRBV2

CDR3: CASSPGGGGGGMAQPQHF
V: TRBV7-8

CDR3: CASSVGAGGKNTEAFF
V: TRBV9

CDR3: CASSVGSTRSNEQFF
V: TRBV7-2

CDR3: CAISEPLLVPTLETQYF
V: TRBV6-1

CDR3: CASSFRIGQANYGYTF
V: TRBV6-2/TRBV6-3

CDR3: CASRPSIQGHYNEQFF
V: TRBV7-2

CDR3: CASSVEAVSSGTTIYF
V: TRBV9

CDR3: CATSRRAPGSTDTQYF
V: TRBV15

CDR3: CASSERVVSGELFF
V: TRBV2

CDR3: CASSLGGGALEQYF
V: TRBV11-2

CDR3: CSARARTGGYTF
V: TRBV20-1

CDR3: CASSLVPNNEQFF
V: TRBV5-1

CDR3: CASSPDLAGGPQTQYF
V: TRBV6-6

CDR3: CASSKLAVNTEAFF
V: TRBV6-2/TRBV6-3

CDR3: CSGQSRGTEAFF
V: TRBV29-1